The rows below give T cell receptor beta chains drawn from one sample of a study of blood T cell repertoires in COVID-19. Clones were sequenced by immunoSEQ multiplex PCR, and TCRdb holds only the in-frame ones, with some missing. The table shows roughly 300,000 clones, with approximately 84% occurring only once. The sequencing sample was made of peripheral blood. These receptors originate from a human donor with COVID-19, enrolled during active disease. The donor label of this sample is uncertain. CDR3s include the opening cysteine and the closing phenylalanine or tryptophan. The D gene is left open where the match is weak. The listing skips clone size in some rows; elsewhere it reads once, few, many or a size class.

D	J	V	size	CDR3	DNA
NA	TRBJ2-7	TRBV28	NA	CASRRQGTYEQYF	TGTGCCAGCAGGCGCCAGGGCACCTACGAGCAGTACTTC
NA	TRBJ1-4	TRBV20-1	NA	CSASQDSRHEKLFF	TGCAGTGCTAGTCAGGACAGCCGTCATGAAAAACTGTTTTTT
TRBD1	TRBJ1-2	TRBV19	few	CASSIRGQGVDGYTF	TGTGCCAGTAGTATCCGTGGACAGGGGGTTGATGGCTACACCTTC
NA	TRBJ2-5	TRBV3-1/TRBV3-2	NA	CASSQDRAQETQYF	TGTGCCAGCAGCCAAGACAGGGCTCAAGAGACCCAGTACTTC
NA	TRBJ1-4	TRBV18	NA	CASSTKTATTNEKLFF	TGTGCCAGCTCAACTAAAACGGCCACAACTAATGAAAAACTGTTTTTT
NA	TRBJ1-2	TRBV19	few	CASTVTSTVGYTF	TGTGCCAGCACAGTCACCAGTACTGTTGGCTACACCTTC
TRBD1	TRBJ2-5	TRBV7-2	NA	CASSLGRGGPGGQYF	TGTGCCAGCAGCTTAGGCAGGGGTGGTCCAGGGGGCCAGTACTTC
TRBD1	TRBJ2-7	TRBV19	once	CASRTPGQKYEQYF	TGTGCCAGTCGAACGCCGGGACAGAAATACGAGCAGTACTTC
TRBD2	TRBJ2-7	TRBV3-1/TRBV3-2	NA	CASSQDPRLAGGTYEQYF	TGTGCCAGCAGCCAAGATCCTCGACTAGCGGGGGGAACCTACGAGCAGTACTTC
TRBD2	TRBJ2-1	TRBV11-3	NA	CASSFGGLAGAREQFF	TGTGCCAGCAGCTTTGGGGGACTAGCGGGAGCCCGGGAGCAGTTCTTC